This TCR beta chain was captured by sequencing in a study of early T cells in non-severe SARS-CoV-2 infection. Study overall: Bulk RNA from unsorted whole blood was sequenced; chains were unpaired. Whole-study findings and limits: VDJdb matching skewed toward anti-spike CD8 responses, missing private and CD4 specificities.

This CDR3 spans 12 amino acids. Trimming removed 6 bases from V and 4 bases from J, with 12 bases in between. Germline V CDR1 and CDR2: DFQATT, SNEGSKA (reference sequence). Many counts were recorded for this clonotype. Its antigen is undetermined. Researchers attached unique molecular identifiers to individual cDNA molecules. TCRdb re-called the 5' RACE reads through MiXCR, storing one row per CDR3 protein. The sample yields some 80,000 distinct CDR3 sequences, more than 4% seen once. V usage is TRBV20-1 and J usage is TRBJ1-2; D unresolved. The input for sequencing was whole blood, taken at baseline. The sequence was collected from an adult who was a healthcare worker with PCR-confirmed SARS-CoV-2 infection or an uninfected control (not recorded which). CDR3 sequence (DNA): TGCAGTGCAACCGGAACTCTCTATGGCTACACCTTC. Encoded protein: CSATGTLYGYTF.